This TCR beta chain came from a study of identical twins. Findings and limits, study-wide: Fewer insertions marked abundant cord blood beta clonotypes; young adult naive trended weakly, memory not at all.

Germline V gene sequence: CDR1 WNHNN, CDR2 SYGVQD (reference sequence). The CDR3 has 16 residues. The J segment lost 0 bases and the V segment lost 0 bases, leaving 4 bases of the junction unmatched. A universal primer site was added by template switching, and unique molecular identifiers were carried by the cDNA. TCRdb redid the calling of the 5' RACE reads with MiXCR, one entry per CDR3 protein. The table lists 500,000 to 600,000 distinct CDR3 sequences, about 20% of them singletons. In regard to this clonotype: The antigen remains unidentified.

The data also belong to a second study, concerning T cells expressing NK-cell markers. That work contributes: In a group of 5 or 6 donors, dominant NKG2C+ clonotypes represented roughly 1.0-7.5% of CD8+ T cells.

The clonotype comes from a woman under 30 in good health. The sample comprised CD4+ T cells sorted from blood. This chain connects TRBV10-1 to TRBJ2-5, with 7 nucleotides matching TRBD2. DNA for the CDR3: TGCGCCAGCAGTGAGTCGTTGGCGGGGGACCAAGAGACCCAGTACTTC. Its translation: CASSESLAGDQETQYF.